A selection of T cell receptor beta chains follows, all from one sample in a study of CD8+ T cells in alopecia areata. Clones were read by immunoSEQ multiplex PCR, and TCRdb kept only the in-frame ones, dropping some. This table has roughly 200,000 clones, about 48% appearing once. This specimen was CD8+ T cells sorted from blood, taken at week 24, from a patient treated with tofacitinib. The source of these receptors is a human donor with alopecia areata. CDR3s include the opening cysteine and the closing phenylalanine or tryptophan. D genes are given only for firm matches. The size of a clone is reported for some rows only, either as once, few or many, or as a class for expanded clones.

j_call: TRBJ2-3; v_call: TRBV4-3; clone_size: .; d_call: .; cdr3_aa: CASSQGGASTDTQYF; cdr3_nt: TGCGCCAGCAGCCAAGGGGGAGCTAGCACAGATACGCAGTATTTT
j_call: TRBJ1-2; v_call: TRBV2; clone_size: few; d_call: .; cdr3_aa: CASKPSGNYGYTF; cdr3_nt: TGTGCCAGCAAGCCCTCAGGGAACTATGGCTACACCTTC
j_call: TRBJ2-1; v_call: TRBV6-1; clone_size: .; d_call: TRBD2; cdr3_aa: CASSEAGGTYNEQFF; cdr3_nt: TGTGCCAGCAGTGAAGCGGGGGGGACCTACAATGAGCAGTTCTTC
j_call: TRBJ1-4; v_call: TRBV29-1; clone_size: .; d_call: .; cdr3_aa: CSVAGPDNEKLFF; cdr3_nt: TGCAGCGTTGCAGGGCCAGATAATGAAAAACTGTTTTTT
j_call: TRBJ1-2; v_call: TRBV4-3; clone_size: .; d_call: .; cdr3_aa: CASSQDWTYTPTGYTF; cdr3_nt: TGCGCCAGCAGCCAAGATTGGACCTACACACCTACTGGCTACACCTTC
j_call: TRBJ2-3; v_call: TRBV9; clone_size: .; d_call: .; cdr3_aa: CASSVAAGNPSTDTQYF; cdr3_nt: TGTGCCAGCAGCGTAGCGGCGGGCAATCCTAGCACAGATACGCAGTATTTT
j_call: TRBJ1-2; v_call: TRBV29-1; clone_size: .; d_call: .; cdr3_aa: CSVPRSGYGYTF; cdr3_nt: TGCAGCGTTCCGCGGAGCGGATATGGCTACACCTTC
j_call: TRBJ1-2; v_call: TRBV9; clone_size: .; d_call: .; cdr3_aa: CASSVDRSFYGYTF; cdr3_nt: TGTGCCAGCAGCGTAGACAGGAGTTTCTATGGCTACACCTTC
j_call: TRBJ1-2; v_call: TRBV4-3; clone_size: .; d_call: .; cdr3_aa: CASSQGLTGYGYTF; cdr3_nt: TGCGCCAGCAGCCAAGGTCTGACAGGCTATGGCTACACCTTC
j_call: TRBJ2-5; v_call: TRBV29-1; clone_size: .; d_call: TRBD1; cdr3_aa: CSVEDIGQDRGGTETQYF; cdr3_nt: TGCAGCGTTGAAGATATAGGACAGGACAGAGGGGGTACAGAGACCCAGTACTTC
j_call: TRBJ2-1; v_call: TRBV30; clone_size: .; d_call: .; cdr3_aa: CAWSVGDEQFF; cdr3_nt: TGTGCCTGGAGTGTAGGCGATGAGCAGTTCTTC
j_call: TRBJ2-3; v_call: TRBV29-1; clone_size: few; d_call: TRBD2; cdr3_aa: CSVESGTTHTDTQYF; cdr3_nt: TGCAGCGTTGAATCGGGGACTACCCACACAGATACGCAGTATTTT
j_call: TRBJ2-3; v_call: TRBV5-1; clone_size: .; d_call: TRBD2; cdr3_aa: CASSLGRTSADTQYF; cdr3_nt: TGCGCCAGCAGCTTGGGCCGGACTAGCGCCGATACGCAGTATTTT
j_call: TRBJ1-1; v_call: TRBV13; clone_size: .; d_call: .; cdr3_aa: CASSPGTTEAFF; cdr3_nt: TGTGCCAGCAGCCCAGGGACCACTGAAGCTTTCTTT
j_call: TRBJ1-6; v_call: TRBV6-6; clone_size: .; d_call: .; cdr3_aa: CASSYSFPLHF; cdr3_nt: TGTGCCAGCAGTTACTCGTTTCCCCTCCACTTT
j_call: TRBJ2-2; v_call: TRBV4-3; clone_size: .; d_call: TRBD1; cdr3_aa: CASSRLQGGTGELFF; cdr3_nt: TGCGCCAGCAGCCGATTACAGGGGGGCACCGGGGAGCTGTTTTTT
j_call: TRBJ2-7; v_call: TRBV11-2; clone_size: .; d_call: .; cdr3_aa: CASSSVQGGDEQYF; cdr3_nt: TGTGCCAGCAGCTCCGTCCAGGGGGGAGACGAGCAGTACTTC
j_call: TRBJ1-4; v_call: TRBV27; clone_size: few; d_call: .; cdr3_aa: CASSLSPRGEKLFF; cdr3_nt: TGTGCCAGCAGTTTATCGCCGCGGGGCGAAAAACTGTTTTTT
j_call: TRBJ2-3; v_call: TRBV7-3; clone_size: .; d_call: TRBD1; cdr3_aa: CASSSTGAETDTQYF; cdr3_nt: TGTGCCAGCAGCTCCACAGGGGCGGAAACAGATACGCAGTATTTT
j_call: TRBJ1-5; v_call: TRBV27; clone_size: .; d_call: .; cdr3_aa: CASSFSAGRPQHF; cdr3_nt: TGTGCCAGCAGTTTCTCGGCGGGTCGGCCCCAGCATTTT
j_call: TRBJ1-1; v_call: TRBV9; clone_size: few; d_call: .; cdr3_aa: CASSPRPQNTEAFF; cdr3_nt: TGTGCCAGCAGCCCCCGCCCACAGAACACTGAAGCTTTCTTT
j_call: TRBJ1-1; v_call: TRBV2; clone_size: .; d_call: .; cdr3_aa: CASSSSQGRDEAFF; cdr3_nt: TGTGCCAGCAGCAGCTCTCAGGGGAGAGATGAAGCTTTCTTT
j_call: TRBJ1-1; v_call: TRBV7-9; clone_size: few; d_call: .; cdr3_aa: CASSLSGDWTEAFF; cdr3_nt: TGTGCCAGCAGCTTATCAGGGGATTGGACTGAAGCTTTCTTT
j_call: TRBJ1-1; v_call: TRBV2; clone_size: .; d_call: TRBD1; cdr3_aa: CASSRTGNTEAFF; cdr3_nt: TGTGCCAGCAGTAGGACAGGGAACACTGAAGCTTTCTTT
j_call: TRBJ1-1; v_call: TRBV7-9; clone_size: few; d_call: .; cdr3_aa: CASSLTEAFF; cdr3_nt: TGTGCCAGCAGCCTGACTGAAGCTTTCTTT
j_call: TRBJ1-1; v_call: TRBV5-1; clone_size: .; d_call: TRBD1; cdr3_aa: CASSMIQGMSSEAFF; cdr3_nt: TGCGCCAGCAGCATGATACAGGGGATGAGCTCTGAAGCTTTCTTT
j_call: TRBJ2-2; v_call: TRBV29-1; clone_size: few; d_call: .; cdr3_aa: CSVEGQANTGELFF; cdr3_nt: TGCAGCGTTGAAGGACAGGCGAACACCGGGGAGCTGTTTTTT
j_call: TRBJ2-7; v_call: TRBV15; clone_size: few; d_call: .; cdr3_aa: CATSRGGEAYEQYF; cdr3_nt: TGTGCCACCAGCAGAGGAGGGGAAGCCTACGAGCAGTACTTC
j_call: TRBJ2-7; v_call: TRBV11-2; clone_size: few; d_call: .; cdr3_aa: CASSASGTATFYEQYF; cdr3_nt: TGTGCCAGCAGCGCGAGCGGGACAGCAACCTTCTACGAGCAGTACTTC
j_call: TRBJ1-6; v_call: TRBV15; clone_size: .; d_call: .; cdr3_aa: CATSRDRQNHNSPLHF; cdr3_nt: TGTGCCACCAGCAGAGATCGACAGAATCATAATTCACCCCTCCACTTT
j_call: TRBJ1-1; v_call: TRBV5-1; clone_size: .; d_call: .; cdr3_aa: CASSLITGANTEAFF; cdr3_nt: TGCGCCAGCAGCTTGATTACCGGGGCGAACACTGAAGCTTTCTTT
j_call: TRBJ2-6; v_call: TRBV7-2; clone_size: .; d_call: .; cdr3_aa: CASSAGLSGANVLTF; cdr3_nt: TGTGCCAGCAGCGCGGGACTGTCTGGGGCCAACGTCCTGACTTTC
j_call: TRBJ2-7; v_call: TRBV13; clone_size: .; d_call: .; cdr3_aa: CASSEDNSYEQYF; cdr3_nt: TGTGCCAGCAGCGAGGACAACTCCTACGAGCAGTACTTC
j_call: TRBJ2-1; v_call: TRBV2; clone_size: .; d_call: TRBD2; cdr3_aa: CARGLAGRYNEQFF; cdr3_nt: TGTGCCAGGGGACTAGCGGGGAGATACAATGAGCAGTTCTTC
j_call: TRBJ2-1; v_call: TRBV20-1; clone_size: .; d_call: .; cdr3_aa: CSADSGNEQFF; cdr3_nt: TGCAGTGCCGACAGTGGTAATGAGCAGTTCTTC
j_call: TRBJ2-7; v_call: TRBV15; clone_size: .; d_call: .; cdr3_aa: CATTGGESYEQYF; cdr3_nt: TGTGCCACCACGGGCGGGGAATCCTACGAGCAGTACTTC
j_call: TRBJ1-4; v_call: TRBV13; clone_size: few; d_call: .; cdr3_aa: CASSLRGEEKLFF; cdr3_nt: TGTGCCAGCAGCTTACGGGGGGAAGAAAAACTGTTTTTT
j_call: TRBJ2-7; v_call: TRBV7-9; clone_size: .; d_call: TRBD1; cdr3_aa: CASSPGQGYEQYF; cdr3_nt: TGTGCCAGCAGCCCCGGACAGGGGTACGAGCAGTACTTC
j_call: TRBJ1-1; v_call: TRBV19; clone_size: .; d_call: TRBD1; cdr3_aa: CASRDRGNTEAFF; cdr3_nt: TGTGCCAGCCGGGACAGGGGTAACACTGAAGCTTTCTTT
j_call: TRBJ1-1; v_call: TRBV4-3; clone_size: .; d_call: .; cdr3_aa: CASSQGGGGTEAFF; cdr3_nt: TGCGCCAGCAGCCAAGGGGGCGGGGGGACTGAAGCTTTCTTT
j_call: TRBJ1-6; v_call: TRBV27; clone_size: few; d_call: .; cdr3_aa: CASSLGRGRQALHF; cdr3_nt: TGTGCCAGCAGTTTGGGACGGGGTCGTCAGGCCCTCCACTTT
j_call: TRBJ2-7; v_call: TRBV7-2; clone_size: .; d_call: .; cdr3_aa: CASSSRAYEQYF; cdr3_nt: TGTGCCAGCAGCTCTCGGGCCTACGAGCAGTACTTC
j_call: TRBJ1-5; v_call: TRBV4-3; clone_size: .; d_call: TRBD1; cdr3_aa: CASSQDRGLQPQHF; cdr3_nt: TGCGCCAGCAGCCAGGACAGGGGGCTTCAGCCCCAGCATTTT
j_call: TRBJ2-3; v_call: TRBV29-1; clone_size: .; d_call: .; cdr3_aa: CSAPTLRTQYF; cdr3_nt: TGCAGCGCCCCTACCCTCCGCACGCAGTATTTT
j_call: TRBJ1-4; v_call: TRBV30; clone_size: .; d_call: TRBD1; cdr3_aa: CAWSEGQGEEKLFF; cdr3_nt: TGTGCCTGGAGTGAGGGACAGGGGGAGGAAAAACTGTTTTTT
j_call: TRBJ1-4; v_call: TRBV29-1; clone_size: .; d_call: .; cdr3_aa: CSAANRGATNEKLFF; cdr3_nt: TGCAGCGCCGCCAATCGGGGGGCAACTAATGAAAAACTGTTTTTT
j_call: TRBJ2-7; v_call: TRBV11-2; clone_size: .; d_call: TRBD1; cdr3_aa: CASSSGQGSYEQYF; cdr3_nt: TGTGCCAGCAGCTCAGGACAGGGCTCCTACGAGCAGTACTTC
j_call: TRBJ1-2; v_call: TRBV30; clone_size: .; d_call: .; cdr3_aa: CASGGPPSGYTF; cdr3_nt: TGTGCCTCGGGGGGACCGCCTTCTGGCTACACCTTC
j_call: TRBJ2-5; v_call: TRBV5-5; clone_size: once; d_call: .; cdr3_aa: CASSPSRETQYF; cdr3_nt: TGTGCCAGCAGCCCAAGTCGGGAGACCCAGTACTTC